The entry below describes one TCR beta chain. Its antigen is as yet unknown. The sample is drawn from a study of long-term antiretroviral therapy in people with HIV. Broader study findings: Clones expanded before ART dominated the repertoire at all time points. The range of CDR3 lengths in HIV repertoires proved narrower than that found in controls. After ART, diversity increased yet remained lower than transplant donor controls.

CDR1 is SGHAT, CDR2 FQDESV, per germline (reference sequence). V lost 1 base, J lost 4 bases, and 7 bases lay in between. This CDR3 region has 13 residues. The libraries were made with immunoSEQ v3.0 at survey level. The study targeted about 40,000-50,000 T-cell genomes per sample in sequencing. Repertoires were generated with immunoSEQ multiplex PCR, while TCRdb's copy carries only in-frame clones and drops some. Counted here are 35,000 or so clones, about four fifths occurring once; the ten biggest clones make up roughly 7.9%. This specimen consisted of unsorted PBMCs, obtained 0.4 years before starting antiretroviral therapy. V usage is TRBV11-1 and J usage is TRBJ2-5; D unresolved. This sequence originates from a man younger than 30 with HIV. The chain's CDR3 is CASSLDARETQYF. The CDR3 nucleotides read TGTGCCAGCAGCTTAGACGCCAGAGAGACCCAGTACTTC.